The 6 T cell receptor beta chains given below trace back to one sample, sequenced in a study of fetal regulatory T cell absence and autoimmunity. Assay used: immunoSEQ multiplex PCR; TCRdb lists only in-frame clones, some missing. The data hold more than 85,000 clones, with 72% observed a single time. Sequencing was carried out using pancreas tissue. The receptors derive from a male donor with IPEX syndrome.

The CDR3 spells CASSLPDRGIDEQYF. The CDR3 coding sequence is TGTGCCAGCAGCTTGCCGGACAGGGGGATCGACGAGCAGTACTTC. This chain uses TRBV5-6 with TRBJ2-7; 10 positions agree with TRBD1. From germline, CDR1 is SGHDT and CDR2 YYEEEE. CDR3 length: 15 amino acids. Trimming at V came to 1 base and at J to 5 bases, leaving 6 bases not matched to a gene.

The chain links TRBV6-6 to TRBJ1-1; a possible D gene is TRBD1 (5 bases). V lost 7 bases and J lost 4, with 16 bases in between. This CDR3 is built from 14 residues. CDR1 and CDR2 from the germline V gene are MNHNY and SVGAGI (reference sequence). The CDR3 DNA reads as TGTGCCAGCACCCCTACGGTGGGGGGCACTGAAGCTTTCTTT. Protein: CASTPTVGGTEAFF.

This clone occurred a few times. This chain connects TRBV19 to TRBJ1-2; 10 bases match TRBD1. The CDR3 has 14 residues. The J segment lost 4 bases and the V segment lost 5 bases, leaving 4 bases of the junction unmatched. The germline V gene has CDR1 LNHDA and CDR2 SQIVND (reference sequence). The CDR3 nucleotides are TGTGCCAGTAGTGGGACAGGGGAGAGCTATGGCTACACCTTC. Amino acids: CASSGTGESYGYTF.

J is TRBJ2-5 and V is TRBV11-2, with 7 nucleotides matching TRBD2. The CDR3 is made up of 16 amino acids. V shed 4 bases, J shed 5 bases, and the junction held 13 bases outside the gene matches. Germline CDR1 SGHAT, CDR2 FQNNGV. The CDR3 DNA follows: TGTGCCAGCAGCTCATACGCCCTAGCGGATGGGGAGACCCAGTACTTC. Residues: CASSSYALADGETQYF.

J is TRBJ2-5 and V is TRBV6-5; D is perhaps TRBD1 (6 bases). This CDR3 is 13 amino acids long. V was cut by 2 bases and J by 4 bases, with 8 bases left in between. The V gene's germline CDR1 is MNHEY and CDR2 SVGAGI. CDR3 bases: TGTGCCAGCAGTTACGAACAGGGAGAGACCCAGTACTTC. It yields the protein CASSYEQGETQYF.

This clone was seen more than once but under ten times. CDR3 amino acids: CASGLRTGGRNEQFF. The DNA for the CDR3 is TGTGCTAGTGGTTTGAGGACAGGGGGCCGTAATGAGCAGTTCTTC. The chain recombines TRBV12-5 with TRBJ2-1, with 11 bases matching TRBD1. V shed 2 bases and J 7 bases; nucleotides not matched to a gene: 4. In germline, CDR1 is LGHNT, CDR2 FRNRAP. The CDR3 is 15 residues long.